A selection of T cell receptor beta chains follows, all from one sample in a study of blood T cells in healthy people across ages. A single record per CDR3 protein comes from TCRdb applying MiXCR to the 5' RACE reads. The table lists approximately 850,000 distinct CDR3 sequences, around 42% of them singletons. The sequencing sample was made of blood. These receptor sequences come from a man in his fifties or sixties in good health. Both conserved end residues are part of each CDR3. The D gene is left open where the match is weak. Not every row has a clone size; where given, it reads once, few, many or a size class.

cdr3_aa | cdr3_nt | j_call | d_call | v_call | clone_size
CASSYSRRQGAYEQYF | TGTGCCAGCAGTTACTCCCGCCGACAGGGGGCCTACGAGCAGTACTTC | TRBJ2-7 | TRBD1 | TRBV6-2/TRBV6-3 | .
CAISESSPDTNNEQFF | TGTGCCATCAGTGAGTCGAGCCCAGATACGAACAATGAGCAGTTCTTC | TRBJ2-1 | . | TRBV10-3 | .
CSARVRVQDTQYF | TGCAGTGCTAGGGTGCGCGTGCAAGATACGCAGTATTTT | TRBJ2-3 | . | TRBV20-1 | .
CASSLAQKFSGGVLPAGQFF | TGTGCCAGCAGCTTGGCCCAAAAGTTTAGCGGGGGGGTTCTCCCTGCTGGGCAGTTCTTC | TRBJ2-1 | TRBD2 | TRBV5-6 | .
CASRQGLAKNIQYF | TGCGCCAGCCGACAAGGCTTGGCCAAAAACATTCAGTACTTC | TRBJ2-4 | . | TRBV4-1 | few
CASSRLENEQFF | TGTGCCAGCAGCCGACTGGAAAATGAGCAGTTCTTC | TRBJ2-1 | . | TRBV12-3/TRBV12-4 | few
CATSRDGGAVQETQYF | TGTGCCACCAGCAGAGATGGGGGGGCGGTACAAGAGACCCAGTACTTC | TRBJ2-5 | . | TRBV15 | .
CSVRGGSTDTQYF | TGCAGCGTACGGGGGGGAAGCACAGATACGCAGTATTTT | TRBJ2-3 | TRBD2 | TRBV29-1 | few
CASSFFQRGRETQYF | TGTGCCAGCAGCTTCTTTCAGCGGGGGAGGGAGACCCAGTACTTC | TRBJ2-5 | TRBD2 | TRBV5-6 | .
CASSQRIRGSSTDTQYF | TGCGCCAGCAGCCAAAGGATAAGGGGGTCGAGCACAGATACGCAGTATTTT | TRBJ2-3 | . | TRBV4-3 | few
CAISESGGEDGYTF | TGTGCCATCAGTGAGTCCGGCGGAGAGGATGGCTACACCTTC | TRBJ1-2 | . | TRBV10-3 | few
CASSFGGSTYEQYF | TGTGCCAGCAGTTTTGGGGGAAGCACCTACGAGCAGTACTTC | TRBJ2-7 | . | TRBV27 | .
CASSGTQGYGNTIYF | TGTGCCAGCAGCGGGACACAGGGGTACGGAAACACCATATATTTT | TRBJ1-3 | TRBD1 | TRBV9 | .
CASSTYGTSGSNEQFF | TGTGCCAGCAGCACCTACGGGACTAGCGGGTCCAATGAGCAGTTCTTC | TRBJ2-1 | TRBD2 | TRBV6-5 | .
CASIPYRNTEAFF | TGTGCCAGCATACCTTACAGGAACACTGAAGCTTTCTTT | TRBJ1-1 | . | TRBV12-3/TRBV12-4 | few
CASSQPGGNTEAFF | TGCGCCAGCAGCCAACCTGGAGGGAACACTGAAGCTTTCTTT | TRBJ1-1 | . | TRBV4-3 | .
CASSDVDSFVGAGSLTEAFF | TGTGCCAGCAGCGATGTAGATAGTTTCGTGGGGGCCGGTTCGTTGACTGAAGCTTTCTTT | TRBJ1-1 | . | TRBV7-8 | .
CATSSSLPGTGELFF | TGTGCCACCAGCAGTTCGCTACCCGGGACCGGGGAGCTGTTTTTT | TRBJ2-2 | . | TRBV15 | .
CASSFGTGSSEQFF | TGCGCCAGCAGCTTCGGGACAGGGAGTAGTGAGCAGTTCTTC | TRBJ2-1 | TRBD1 | TRBV5-1 | few
CASSYNAGGQETQYF | TGTGCCAGCAGTTACAACGCGGGGGGGCAAGAGACCCAGTACTTC | TRBJ2-5 | TRBD2 | TRBV6-5 | few